The next 28 T cell receptor beta chains were all read from a single sample in a study of T-cell memory formation after mild COVID-19. TCRdb fed the 5' RACE reads into MiXCR, producing one record per CDR3 protein. The data contain around 300,000 distinct CDR3 sequences, approximately 13% of them singletons. Sequencing used PBMCs or a T cell subset sorted from them (not recorded which). The receptors stem from a man between 18 and 29 years old who had mild COVID-19 (a few samples of this study predate the infection). Cell type and time point are not known.

A few counts support this clonotype. The V gene is TRBV5-6, the J gene TRBJ1-6; D unclear. The CDR3 consists of 12 residues. Looked up from germline, CDR1 is SGHDT and CDR2 is YYEEEE. Deletions cut 1 base from V and 10 bases from J, with 6 bases between. The CDR3 nucleotides are TGTGCCAGCAGCTTGTTGCTATCACCCCTCCACTTT. Its translation is CASSLLLSPLHF.

In its sample, this clonotype was seen many times. The rearrangement links TRBV6-6 to TRBJ2-5; 13 bases line up with TRBD2. Germline CDR1 reads MNHNY; CDR2 reads SVGAGI (reference sequence). The CDR3 sequence is 15 residues long. V lost 6 bases to trimming and J lost 7 bases; unmatched junction nucleotides: 8. The CDR3: CASRGLAGRAMTQYF. The CDR3 region has the DNA TGTGCCAGCAGGGGACTAGCGGGGAGGGCAATGACCCAGTACTTC.

This sequence joins TRBV6-6 and TRBJ1-4; D perhaps matches TRBD1 (5 bases). Trimming pared 5 bases from V and 5 bases from J, leaving 12 bases between. This CDR3 is built from 14 residues. CDR1 is MNHNY, CDR2 SVGAGI, per germline (reference sequence). Here the CDR3 DNA reads TGTGCCAGCAGTCCGACGGGGGGAAATGAAAAACTGTTTTTT. Its translation is CASSPTGGNEKLFF.

This clonotype was seen repeatedly, ten times or more. The chain recombines TRBV7-8 with TRBJ2-7; 8 bases fit TRBD1. This CDR3 contains 14 residues. The V segment lost 4 bases and the J segment 6 bases; nucleotides outside the gene matches: 8. Germline lookup yields CDR1 SGHVS and CDR2 FQNEAQ. CDR3 region: CASSSQGAGSEQYF. The CDR3 DNA follows: TGTGCCAGCAGCTCCCAGGGGGCGGGGTCCGAGCAGTACTTC.

This rearrangement joins TRBV9 to TRBJ2-7, with 8 nucleotides matching TRBD2. From germline, CDR1 is SGDLS and CDR2 YYNGEE. The CDR3 length is 16 residues. V lost 3 bases, J lost 1 base, and 9 bases stayed unmatched. The CDR3 DNA follows: TGTGCCAGCAGCGGGGTGGAAAGCGGGGGATCCTACGAGCAGTACTTC. Protein: CASSGVESGGSYEQYF. The full variable domain, its missing parts supplied by reference TRBV9 and TRBJ2-7, is DSGVTQTPKHLITATGQRVTLRCSPRSGDLSVYWYQQSLDQGLQFLIQYYNGEERAKGNILERFSAQQFPDLHSELNLSSLELGDSALYFCASSGVESGGSYEQYFGPGTRLTVT.

CDR3: CASSFSGYNEKLFF. CDR3 DNA sequence: TGTGCCAGCAGTTTCTCGGGTTATAATGAAAAACTGTTTTTT. The chain uses TRBV27 and TRBJ1-4; D is undetermined. Germline values: CDR1 MNHEY, CDR2 SMNVEV (reference sequence). Between the trimmed V and J ends, which lost 3 bases and 4 bases, there was a span of 9 bases. CDR3 length: 14 residues.

The gene calls are TRBV7-8 and TRBJ1-5; no firm D call. The CDR3 length is 14 residues. V lost 3 bases, J lost 5 bases, and 11 bases lay in between. Germline assignment: CDR1 SGHVS and CDR2 FQNEAQ. The CDR3 protein is CASSFQDTDQPQHF. As DNA, the CDR3 is TGTGCCAGCAGCTTCCAAGACACCGATCAGCCCCAGCATTTT.

The V and J genes are TRBV25-1 and TRBJ2-3, with D hard to call. V was shortened by 6 bases and J by 6 bases, with 7 bases between the two germline ends. This CDR3 comprises 11 residues. Per the germline V gene, CDR1 is MGHDK and CDR2 is SYGVNS. The chain's CDR3 is CASSEVDTQYF. The CDR3 DNA follows: TGTGCCAGCAGCGAAGTCGATACGCAGTATTTT.

This clonotype has ten or more counts. The genes are TRBV20-1 and TRBJ2-5; TRBD2 agrees at 7 bases. Trimming at V came to 5 bases and at J to 5 bases, leaving 5 bases not matched to a gene. Germline V lookup: CDR1 DFQATT, CDR2 SNEGSKA (reference sequence). The CDR3 is 12 amino acids. For the CDR3, the DNA is TGCAGTGCTTTGGGGGGGTGGGAGACCCAGTACTTC. Its translation: CSALGGWETQYF.

The rearrangement joins TRBV5-5 to TRBJ1-1; TRBD1 might be the D (5 bases). The V end was cut by 1 base, the J end by 4 bases, with 17 bases between. This CDR3 region has 16 residues. Germline V CDR1 and CDR2: SGHKS, YYEKEE (reference sequence). The CDR3 reads CASSLFRAFASTEAFF. CDR3 nucleotide sequence: TGTGCCAGCAGCTTGTTCAGGGCTTTTGCTAGCACTGAAGCTTTCTTT.

In DNA, the CDR3 is TGTGCCAGCAGTGGAATCCTTACTTCCGCACAAGAGACCCAGTACTTC. Encoded protein: CASSGILTSAQETQYF. J is TRBJ2-5 and V is TRBV25-1; D unresolved. The germline gives CDR1 MGHDK, CDR2 SYGVNS. This CDR3 contains 16 residues. Trimming shortened V by 4 bases and J by 2 bases, and 17 bases separated the two germline ends.

This chain links TRBV2 with TRBJ2-1; 11 bases are shared with TRBD1. Germline assignment: CDR1 SNHLY and CDR2 FYNNEI. This CDR3 has 15 residues. Trimming took 10 bases from V and 2 from J; bases not matched to a gene: 7. The chain's CDR3 is CATIPGQGAYNEQFF. DNA for the CDR3: TGTGCCACCATTCCGGGACAGGGGGCCTACAATGAGCAGTTCTTC.

This clonotype appeared many times. One end of the junction is discordant with germline, which a read error may explain. This rearrangement joins TRBV5-1 to TRBJ1-1; 7 nucleotides line up with TRBD1. Germline values: CDR1 SGHRS, CDR2 YFSETQ. CDR3 size: 14 residues. CDR3 amino acids: CASSRTGGNTEAFF. The CDR3, as DNA: TGTGCCAGCAGTCGGACAGGTGGGAACACTGAAGCTTTCTTT.

This clonotype was detected only once. This chain uses TRBV7-9 with TRBJ2-5, with a weak D call TRBD2 (6 bases). This CDR3 has 14 residues. Trimming took off 2 bases at V and 4 bases at J, with 11 bases between the two ends. CDR1 is SEHNR and CDR2 is FQNEAQ in the germline V gene (reference sequence). CDR3 sequence (DNA): TGTGCCAGCAGCTTATCGGGGGACGGAGAGACCCAGTACTTC. This encodes CASSLSGDGETQYF. The full variable domain, completed using reference TRBV7-9 and TRBJ2-5, is DTGVSQNPRHKITKRGQNVTFRCDPISEHNRLYWYRQTLGQGPEFLTYFQNEAQLEKSRLLSDRFSAERPKGSFSTLEIQRTEQGDSAMYLCASSLSGDGETQYFGPGTRLLVL.

V gene TRBV7-6 combines with J gene TRBJ2-7, with D hard to call. Germline CDR1 is SGHVS and CDR2 is FNYEAQ. V lost 5 bases to trimming and J lost 0 bases, with 11 bases between them. The CDR3 totals 14 residues. CDR3 loop: CASSRRVRSYEQYF. Written as DNA, the CDR3 is TGTGCCAGCAGCAGAAGGGTCCGCTCCTACGAGCAGTACTTC.

Of note for this clonotype: The junction differs from germline at one of its ends, possibly a read error. The chain carries TRBV6-2 or TRBV6-3 and TRBJ2-1; 13 nucleotides line up with TRBD2. The CDR3 is 16 residues long. Germline lookup yields CDR1 MNHEY and CDR2 SVGEGT. The chain's CDR3 is CASSYRTSGGYNEQLF. In DNA form, the CDR3 reads TGTGCCAGCAGTTACCGGACTAGCGGGGGATACAATGAGCAGTTATTC.

The V gene is TRBV27, the J gene TRBJ2-3; 9 bases match TRBD1. This CDR3 contains 16 residues. Germline lookup yields CDR1 MNHEY and CDR2 SMNVEV (reference sequence). V lost 5 bases to trimming and J lost 4 bases; unmatched junction nucleotides: 10. CDR3 protein: CASSVTRQGGPDTQYF. The CDR3 DNA reads TGTGCCAGCAGTGTAACGCGACAGGGGGGTCCAGATACGCAGTATTTT.

This clonotype turned up a few times. CDR3 region: CASSFGPIQETQYF. CDR3 DNA: TGTGCCAGCAGTTTTGGGCCGATCCAAGAGACCCAGTACTTC. The chain employs TRBV12-3 or TRBV12-4 and TRBJ2-5; D is uncertain. There are 14 residues in the CDR3. Trimming shortened V by 3 bases and J by 1 base, and 9 bases separated the two germline ends.

Only a few counts were recorded for this clonotype. This sequence joins TRBV7-6 and TRBJ2-2; 7 nucleotides align to TRBD2. The CDR3 extends over 16 amino acids. V gave up 7 bases and J gave up 4 bases; unmatched junction bases: 12. The germline V gene has CDR1 SGHVS and CDR2 FNYEAQ. Here the CDR3 reads CASKPGGTGGTGELFF. DNA of the CDR3: TGTGCCAGCAAACCGGGTGGGACGGGGGGCACCGGGGAGCTGTTTTTT.

The chain has TRBV7-2 and TRBJ2-3, with TRBD1 matching over 9 bases. The J segment lost 5 bases and the V segment lost 4 bases, leaving 7 bases of the junction unmatched. CDR1 and CDR2 from the germline V gene are SGHTA and FQGNSA. The CDR3 is 15 residues long. The CDR3 region is CASSSRPGQGDTQYF. The CDR3 coding sequence is TGTGCCAGCAGCTCCCGGCCGGGACAGGGAGATACGCAGTATTTT.

This clonotype was recorded many times. This sequence joins TRBV6-1 and TRBJ2-7, with a weak D call TRBD1 (6 bases). The germline V gene encodes CDR1 MNHNS and CDR2 SASEGT. V gave up 0 bases and J gave up 4 bases, with 10 bases separating them. The length of the CDR3 is 14 residues. Here the CDR3 DNA reads TGTGCCAGCAGTGAAGCGTGGACAGCTTACGAGCAGTACTTC. It specifies CASSEAWTAYEQYF.

J is TRBJ2-3 and V is TRBV9; D may be TRBD2 (5 bases). The V end lost 0 bases, the J end lost 2 bases, and 10 bases lay between the germline ends. Germline-derived CDR1 and CDR2 are SGDLS and YYNGEE. The CDR3 has 15 amino acids. The CDR3 sequence: CASSVGVGNTDTQYF. Here the CDR3 DNA reads TGTGCCAGCAGCGTAGGAGTCGGGAACACAGATACGCAGTATTTT.

This clonotype was seen a few times. The rearrangement links TRBV6-2 or TRBV6-3 to TRBJ1-6, with D tentatively TRBD1 (6 bases). The germline V gene has CDR1 MNHEY and CDR2 SVGEGT. V was trimmed by 6 bases and J by 0 bases, leaving 9 bases between them. The CDR3 consists of 15 residues. The CDR3 is CASRPTGSYNSPLHF. The CDR3 nucleotides read TGTGCCAGCAGACCGACAGGCTCCTATAATTCACCCCTCCACTTT.

The rearrangement links TRBV19 to TRBJ1-1; no reliable D call. This CDR3 has 15 amino acids. V was pared by 5 bases and J by 1 base, with 14 bases between. Germline CDR1 reads LNHDA; CDR2 reads SQIVND (reference sequence). The CDR3 is CASSSWVAGNTEAFF. The DNA for the CDR3 is TGTGCCAGTAGTTCCTGGGTTGCGGGGAACACTGAAGCTTTCTTT.

This chain joins TRBV11-2 and TRBJ2-5; D is unresolved. V gave up 3 bases and J gave up 1 base, with 18 bases separating them. The CDR3 has 17 residues. Germline values: CDR1 SGHAT, CDR2 FQNNGV. The CDR3 protein is CASSFVAMSGSQETQYF. DNA of the CDR3: TGTGCCAGCAGCTTTGTGGCCATGTCGGGCAGCCAAGAGACCCAGTACTTC. Complete variable domain (other parts from reference TRBV11-2 and TRBJ2-5): EAGVAQSPRYKIIEKRQSVAFWCNPISGHATLYWYQQILGQGPKLLIQFQNNGVVDDSQLPKDRFSAERLKGVDSTLKIQPAKLEDSAVYLCASSFVAMSGSQETQYFGPGTRLLVL.

The chain is built from TRBV7-2 and TRBJ2-5; D is perhaps TRBD2 (6 bases). Looked up from germline, CDR1 is SGHTA and CDR2 is FQGNSA. This CDR3 region has 14 residues. V was shortened by 5 bases and J by 3 bases, with 13 bases between the two germline ends. The CDR3 sequence: CASSPLAGKETQYF. Here the CDR3 DNA reads TGTGCCAGCAGCCCTCTGGCGGGGAAAGAGACCCAGTACTTC.

The chain recombines TRBV28 with TRBJ2-5; 7 bases are shared with TRBD2. V gave up 7 bases and J gave up 0 bases; unmatched junction bases: 5. The germline V gene encodes CDR1 MDHEN and CDR2 SYDVKM. This CDR3 has 14 residues. The CDR3, as DNA: TGTGCCAGCACCGCCGGGGGGTACCAAGAGACCCAGTACTTC. It is translated as CASTAGGYQETQYF.

The sample holds many counts of this clonotype. The chain couples TRBV4-3 to TRBJ2-1; 10 bases are a match to TRBD2. The length of the CDR3 is 16 residues. Unmatched junction bases numbered 3, after V lost 0 bases and J lost 4 bases. CDR1 is LGHNA, CDR2 YSLEER, per germline. The CDR3 DNA follows: TGCGCCAGCAGCCAAGAGGTAGCGGGGGGTTACAATGAGCAGTTCTTC. This translates into CASSQEVAGGYNEQFF.